What follows are 7 T cell receptor beta chains derived from one specimen sequenced in a study of blood T cell repertoires in COVID-19. Here immunoSEQ multiplex PCR was the method, and the copy in TCRdb shows in-frame clones only, minus some. The sample carries some 120,000 clones, around 80% recorded once. Sample: peripheral blood. The receptors here all came from a man between 65 and 85 years old with acute or convalescent COVID-19.

Notes on this clone: Other DNA sequences from this sample encode an identical CDR3 as well. The genes are TRBV5-1 and TRBJ2-1; D uncertain. V was cut by 0 bases and J by 10 bases, with 8 bases left in between. CDR1 SGHRS and CDR2 YFSETQ come from the germline V gene. The CDR3 runs 12 residues. CDR3 residues: CASSLGGGEQFF. CDR3 bases: TGCGCCAGCAGCTTGGGCGGCGGCGAGCAGTTCTTC. The full variable domain, in which reference TRBV5-1 and TRBJ2-1 provide the parts outside the CDR3, is KAGVTQTPRYLIKTRGQQVTLSCSPISGHRSVSWYQQTPGQGLQFLFEYFSETQRNKGNFPGRFSGRQFSNSRSEMNVSTLELGDSALYLCASSLGGGEQFFGPGTRLTVL.

This sequence joins TRBV7-2 and TRBJ2-5, with TRBD2 as a possible D gene (5 bases). Trimming left V 1 base short and J 7 bases short, with 10 bases between. Germline-derived CDR1 and CDR2 are SGHTA and FQGNSA. The CDR3 runs 13 residues. CDR3 bases: TGTGCCAGCAGCTTAGGGTCCCGGGGGACCCAGTACTTC. Its translation: CASSLGSRGTQYF.

V gene TRBV3-1 (or the pseudogene TRBV3-2) combines with J gene TRBJ2-2; 8 bases line up with TRBD2. Germline CDR1 is LGHDT and CDR2 is YNNKEL (reference sequence). After removal of 2 bases from V and 4 bases from J, the junction contained 9 bases not matched to a gene. This CDR3 spans 17 amino acids. CDR3 protein: CASSQLGSGATTGELFF. In DNA form, the CDR3 reads TGTGCCAGCAGCCAACTAGGTAGCGGGGCGACCACCGGGGAGCTGTTTTTT.

The chain employs TRBV7-9 and TRBJ1-2; 8 bases match TRBD1. V dropped 5 bases and J dropped 8; count of bases not matched to a gene: 4. This CDR3 is 12 amino acids long. The germline V gene encodes CDR1 SEHNR and CDR2 FQNEAQ (reference sequence). CDR3 in amino acids: CASSRDRGGYTF. The CDR3, as DNA: TGTGCCAGCAGCCGTGACAGGGGAGGCTACACCTTC.

The V gene is TRBV5-6, the J gene TRBJ2-1; unclear D gene. Germline V gene lookup returns CDR1 SGHDT and CDR2 YYEEEE. The CDR3 sequence is 13 residues long. Between the trimmed V and J ends, which lost 0 bases and 9 bases, there was a span of 10 bases. The CDR3 loop is CASSLVSTGEQFF. CDR3 bases: TGTGCCAGCAGCTTGGTGTCCACGGGTGAGCAGTTCTTC.

J is TRBJ1-2 and V is TRBV5-1; TRBD1 might be the D (5 bases). The CDR3 runs to 13 residues. CDR1 and CDR2 (germline): SGHRS, YFSETQ. V was pared by 9 bases and J by 0 bases, with 12 bases between. The CDR3 DNA reads as TGCGCCACCTCACAGGAGCCTAACTATGGCTACACCTTC. The encoded protein is CATSQEPNYGYTF.

This clone was detected once. The V call is TRBV6-5, the J call TRBJ1-5, with D possibly TRBD1 on 5 matching bases. The germline V gene has CDR1 MNHEY and CDR2 SVGAGI. The CDR3 spans 15 residues. Trimming left V 8 bases short and J 9 bases short, with 23 bases between. As DNA, the CDR3 is TGTGCCAGCTATCCCCCAGGCGGGGGTAATGGGCCCCAGCATTTT. Encoded protein: CASYPPGGGNGPQHF.